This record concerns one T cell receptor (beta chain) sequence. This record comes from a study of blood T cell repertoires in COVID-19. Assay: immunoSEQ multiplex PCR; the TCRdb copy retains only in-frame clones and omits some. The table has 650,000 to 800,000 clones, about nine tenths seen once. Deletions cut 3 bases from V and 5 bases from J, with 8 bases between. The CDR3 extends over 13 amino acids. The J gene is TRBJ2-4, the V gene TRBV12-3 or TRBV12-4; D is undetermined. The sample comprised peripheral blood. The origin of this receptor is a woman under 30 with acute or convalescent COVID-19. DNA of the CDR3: TGTGCCAGCAGTTTGCTCGGTCAAAACATTCAGTACTTC. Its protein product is CASSLLGQNIQYF.